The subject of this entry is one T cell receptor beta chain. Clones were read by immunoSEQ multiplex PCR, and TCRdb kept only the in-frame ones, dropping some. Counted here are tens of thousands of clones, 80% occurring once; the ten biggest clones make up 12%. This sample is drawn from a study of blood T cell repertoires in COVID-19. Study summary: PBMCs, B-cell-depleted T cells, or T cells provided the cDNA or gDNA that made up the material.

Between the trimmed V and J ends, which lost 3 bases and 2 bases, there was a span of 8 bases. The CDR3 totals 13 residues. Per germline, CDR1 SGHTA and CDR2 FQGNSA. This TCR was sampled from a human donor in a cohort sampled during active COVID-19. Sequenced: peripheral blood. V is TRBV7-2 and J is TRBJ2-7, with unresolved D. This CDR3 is CASSFTSTYEQYV. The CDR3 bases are TGTGCCAGCAGCTTCACATCGACCTACGAGCAGTACGTC.